These 10 T cell receptor beta chains came from one sample sequenced in a study of T cell responses to AZD1222 COVID-19 vaccine. Profiled with immunoSEQ multiplex PCR; TCRdb holds only in-frame clones, not every one. The table shows more than 95,000 clones, with more than 75% occurring only once. The source material was peripheral blood, sampled on day 0 of AZD1222 vaccination. Source of these receptors: an adult in good health.

The chain couples TRBV5-4 to TRBJ2-2; the D is unclear. V shed 0 bases and J shed 7 bases, with 1 base lying between them. Germline V CDR1 and CDR2: SGHNT, YYREEE (reference sequence). The CDR3 spans 11 residues. The CDR3: CASSLDGELFF. Here the CDR3 DNA reads TGTGCCAGCAGCTTGGACGGGGAGCTGTTTTTT.

V gene TRBV5-4 combines with J gene TRBJ2-2, with D possibly called TRBD1 or TRBD2 (6 bases each). This CDR3 has 15 amino acids. V was shortened by 4 bases and J by 5 bases, with 15 bases between the two germline ends. Germline V gene data show CDR1 as SGHNT and CDR2 as YYREEE (reference sequence). The DNA for the CDR3 is TGTGCCAGCAGCCCGAGGGGGGCGGGGACCGGGGAGCTGTTTTTT. Residues: CASSPRGAGTGELFF.

The chain combines TRBV18 with TRBJ2-7, with TRBD1 identical over 7 bases. The J segment lost 5 bases and the V segment lost 6 bases, leaving 16 bases of the junction unmatched. Germline CDR1 reads KGHSH; CDR2 reads LQKENI. The CDR3 runs to 16 residues. CDR3 amino acids: CASSPTLGQLEDEQYF. CDR3 nucleotide sequence: TGTGCCAGCTCCCCGACGTTGGGACAGCTAGAGGACGAGCAGTACTTC.

There are a few counts of this clone. The rearrangement links TRBV19 to TRBJ2-2; 7 bases fit TRBD2. The trim removed 5 bases at V and 0 bases at J, leaving 12 bases unmatched. The CDR3 is 18 residues long. CDR1 and CDR2 from the germline V gene are LNHDA and SQIVND (reference sequence). The CDR3 coding sequence is TGTGCCAGTAGTCCCTGGGGAGGGGTAGGGTCGAACACCGGGGAGCTGTTTTTT. Its translation is CASSPWGGVGSNTGELFF.

The chain has TRBV18 and TRBJ2-5, with D possibly matching TRBD1 (6 bases). V lost 4 bases and J lost 5, with 14 bases in between. This CDR3 region has 14 residues. Looked up from germline, CDR1 is KGHSH and CDR2 is LQKENI. The CDR3 loop reads CASSRQEGVETQYF. DNA of the CDR3: TGTGCCAGCTCACGCCAAGAGGGGGTTGAGACCCAGTACTTC.

This chain links TRBV5-1 with TRBJ1-2, with D possibly being TRBD1 (5 bases). The CDR3 loop spans 14 amino acids. CDR1 and CDR2 from the germline V gene are SGHRS and YFSETQ. V was trimmed by 0 bases and J by 7 bases, leaving 13 bases between them. The CDR3 nucleotides read TGCGCCAGCAGCTTGGCGGGGCGGGGAAGTGGCTACACCTTC. Its translation is CASSLAGRGSGYTF.

V gene TRBV11-2 combines with J gene TRBJ2-7; 11 bases match TRBD1. Germline values: CDR1 SGHAT, CDR2 FQNNGV. This CDR3 is built from 15 residues. Losses at the gene ends were 5 bases for V and 3 bases for J; bases not matched to a gene: 6. In DNA form, the CDR3 reads TGTGCCAGCAGCCCGAGGACAGGGGGCCTCTACGAGCAGTACTTC. It translates to CASSPRTGGLYEQYF.

This clone came up once. This sequence joins TRBV24-1 and TRBJ1-6, with TRBD1 matching 7 bases. Germline V gene data show CDR1 as KGHDR and CDR2 as SFDVKD. The CDR3 runs 14 residues. The trim removed 7 bases at V and 9 bases at J, leaving 8 bases unmatched. For the CDR3, the DNA is TGTGCCACCAGAGCCGGGACAGCCGGTTCACCCCTCCACTTT. Its protein is CATRAGTAGSPLHF.

This rearrangement joins TRBV19 to TRBJ1-5; D ambiguous. The CDR3 contains 13 residues. Germline V gives CDR1 LNHDA, CDR2 SQIVND (reference sequence). Trimming took off 7 bases at V and 3 bases at J, with 10 bases between the two ends. The CDR3 coding sequence is TGTGCCAGTACCGGCCAGGACAATCAGCCCCAGCATTTT. Its translation: CASTGQDNQPQHF.

The V gene is TRBV19, the J gene TRBJ1-1, with TRBD1 identical over 9 bases. The trim removed 4 bases at V and 5 bases at J, leaving 5 bases unmatched. The CDR3 is 14 residues long. Germline V gene data show CDR1 as LNHDA and CDR2 as SQIVND (reference sequence). The CDR3 DNA is TGTGCCAGTAGTACAGGGACAGGGACGACTGAAGCTTTCTTT. The encoded protein is CASSTGTGTTEAFF.